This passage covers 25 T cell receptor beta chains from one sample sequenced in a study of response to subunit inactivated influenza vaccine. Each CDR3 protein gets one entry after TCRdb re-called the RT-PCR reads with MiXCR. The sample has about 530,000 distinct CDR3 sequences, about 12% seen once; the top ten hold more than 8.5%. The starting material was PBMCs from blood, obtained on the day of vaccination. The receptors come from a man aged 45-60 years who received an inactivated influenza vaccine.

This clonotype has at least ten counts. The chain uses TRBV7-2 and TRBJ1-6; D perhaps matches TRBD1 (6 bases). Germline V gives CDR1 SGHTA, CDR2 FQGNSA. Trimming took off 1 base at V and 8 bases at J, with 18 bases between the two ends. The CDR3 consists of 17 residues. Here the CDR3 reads CASSLGSTGRWHSPLHF. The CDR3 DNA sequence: TGTGCCAGCAGCTTAGGATCGACAGGACGATGGCATTCACCCCTCCACTTT.

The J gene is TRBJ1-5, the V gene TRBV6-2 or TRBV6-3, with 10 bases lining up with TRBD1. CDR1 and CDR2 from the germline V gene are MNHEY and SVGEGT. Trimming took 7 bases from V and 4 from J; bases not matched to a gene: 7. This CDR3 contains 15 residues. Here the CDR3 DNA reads TGTGCCAGCAAACAGGACAGGGGGGGAAATCAGCCCCAGCATTTT. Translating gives CASKQDRGGNQPQHF.

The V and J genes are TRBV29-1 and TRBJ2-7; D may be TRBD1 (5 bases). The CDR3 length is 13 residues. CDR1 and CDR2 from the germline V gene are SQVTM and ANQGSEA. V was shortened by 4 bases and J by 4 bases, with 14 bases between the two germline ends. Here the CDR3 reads CSVGDGALYEQYF. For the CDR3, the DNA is TGCAGCGTTGGAGATGGGGCGCTTTACGAGCAGTACTTC.

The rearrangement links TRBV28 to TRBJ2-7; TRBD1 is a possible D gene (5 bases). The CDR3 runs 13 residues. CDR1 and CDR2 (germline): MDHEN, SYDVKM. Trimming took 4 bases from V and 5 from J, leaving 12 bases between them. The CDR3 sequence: CASSSTTGNEQYF. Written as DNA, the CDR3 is TGTGCCAGCAGTTCCACCACAGGTAACGAGCAGTACTTC.

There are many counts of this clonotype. The CDR3 DNA reads TGTGCCAGCAGTTGGGAGGGTGAAAAACTGTTTTTT. This codes for CASSWEGEKLFF. The chain recombines TRBV12-3 or TRBV12-4 with TRBJ1-4; D gene ambiguous. Between the trimmed V and J ends, which lost 4 bases and 7 bases, there was a span of 7 bases. This CDR3 has 12 amino acids.

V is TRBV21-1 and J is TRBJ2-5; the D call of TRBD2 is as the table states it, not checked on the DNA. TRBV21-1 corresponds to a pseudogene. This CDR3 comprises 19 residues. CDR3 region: CASSKVPTGTNKVQETQYF. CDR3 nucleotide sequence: TGTGCCAGCAGCAAAGTTCCGACCGGGACTAACAAGGTCCAAGAGACCCAGTACTTC.

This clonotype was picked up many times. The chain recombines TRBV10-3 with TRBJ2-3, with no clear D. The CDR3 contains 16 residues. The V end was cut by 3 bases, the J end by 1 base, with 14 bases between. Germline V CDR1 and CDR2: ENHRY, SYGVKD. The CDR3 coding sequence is TGTGCCATCAGTGACAGTCGGGCCGCTGGCACAGATACGCAGTATTTT. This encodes CAISDSRAAGTDTQYF.

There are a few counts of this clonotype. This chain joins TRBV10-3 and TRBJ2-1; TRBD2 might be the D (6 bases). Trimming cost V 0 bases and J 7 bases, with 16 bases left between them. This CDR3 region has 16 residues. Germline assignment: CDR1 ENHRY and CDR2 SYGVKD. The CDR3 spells CAISESKAVSGNEQFF. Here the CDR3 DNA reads TGTGCCATCAGTGAGTCGAAAGCGGTTAGCGGTAATGAGCAGTTCTTC.

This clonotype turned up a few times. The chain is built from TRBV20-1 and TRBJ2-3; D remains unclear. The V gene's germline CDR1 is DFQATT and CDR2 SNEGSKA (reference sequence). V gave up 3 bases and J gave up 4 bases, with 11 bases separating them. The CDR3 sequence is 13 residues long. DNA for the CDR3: TGCAGTGCTAGCCACCAAGTGGCAGATACGCAGTATTTT. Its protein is CSASHQVADTQYF.

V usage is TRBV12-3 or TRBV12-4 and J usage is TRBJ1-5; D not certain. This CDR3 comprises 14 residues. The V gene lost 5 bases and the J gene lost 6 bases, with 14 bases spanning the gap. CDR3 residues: CASSEVFGVQPQHF. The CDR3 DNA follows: TGTGCCAGCAGTGAGGTCTTCGGCGTTCAGCCCCAGCATTTT.

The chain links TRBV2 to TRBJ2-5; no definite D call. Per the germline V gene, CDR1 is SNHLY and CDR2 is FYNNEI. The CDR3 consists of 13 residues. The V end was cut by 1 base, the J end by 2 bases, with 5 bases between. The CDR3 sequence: CASSEVLQETQYF. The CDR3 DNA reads TGTGCCAGCAGTGAAGTCCTTCAAGAGACCCAGTACTTC.

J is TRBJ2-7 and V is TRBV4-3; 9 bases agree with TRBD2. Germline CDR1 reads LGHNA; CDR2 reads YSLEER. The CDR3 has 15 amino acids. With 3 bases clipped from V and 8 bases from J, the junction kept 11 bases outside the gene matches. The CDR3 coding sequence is TGCGCCAGCAGCCACGGGGCTAGCGGGACCTTCCAGCAGTACTTC. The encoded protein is CASSHGASGTFQQYF.

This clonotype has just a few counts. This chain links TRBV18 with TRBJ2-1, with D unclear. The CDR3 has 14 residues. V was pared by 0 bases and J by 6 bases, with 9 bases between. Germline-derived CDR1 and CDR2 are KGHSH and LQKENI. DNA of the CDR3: TGTGCCAGCTCACCACCGACATTTCCCAATGAGCAGTTCTTC. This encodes CASSPPTFPNEQFF.

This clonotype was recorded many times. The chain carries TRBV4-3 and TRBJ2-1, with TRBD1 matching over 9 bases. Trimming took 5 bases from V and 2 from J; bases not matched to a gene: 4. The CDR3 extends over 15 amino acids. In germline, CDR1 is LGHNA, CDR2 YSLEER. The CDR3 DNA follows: TGCGCCAGCAGCTTCCGACAGGGGGCCTACAATGAGCAGTTCTTC. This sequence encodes CASSFRQGAYNEQFF.

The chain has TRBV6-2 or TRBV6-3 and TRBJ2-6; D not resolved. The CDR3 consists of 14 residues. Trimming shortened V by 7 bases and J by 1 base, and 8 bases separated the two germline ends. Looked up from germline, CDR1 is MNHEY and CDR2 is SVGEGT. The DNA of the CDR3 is TGTGCCAGCATTCAAGGATCTGGGGCCAACGTCCTGACTTTC. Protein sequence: CASIQGSGANVLTF.

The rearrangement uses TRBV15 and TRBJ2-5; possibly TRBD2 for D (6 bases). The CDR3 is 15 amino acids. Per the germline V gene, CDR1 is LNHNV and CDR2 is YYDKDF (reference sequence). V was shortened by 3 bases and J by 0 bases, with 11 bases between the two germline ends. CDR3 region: CATSSRGAYQETQYF. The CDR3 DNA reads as TGTGCCACCAGCAGCCGCGGGGCGTACCAAGAGACCCAGTACTTC.

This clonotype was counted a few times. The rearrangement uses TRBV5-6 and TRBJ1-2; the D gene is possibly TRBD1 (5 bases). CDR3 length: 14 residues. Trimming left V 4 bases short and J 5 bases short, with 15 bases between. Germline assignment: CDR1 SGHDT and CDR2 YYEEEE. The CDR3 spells CASSTGRGGYGYTF. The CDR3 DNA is TGTGCCAGCAGCACCGGGCGCGGGGGATATGGCTACACCTTC.

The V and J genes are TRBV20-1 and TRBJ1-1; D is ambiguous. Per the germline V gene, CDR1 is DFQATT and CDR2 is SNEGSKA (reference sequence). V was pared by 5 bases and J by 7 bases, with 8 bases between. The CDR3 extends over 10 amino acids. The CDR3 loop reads CSARSGEAFF. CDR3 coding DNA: TGCAGTGCTCGGTCGGGTGAAGCTTTCTTT.

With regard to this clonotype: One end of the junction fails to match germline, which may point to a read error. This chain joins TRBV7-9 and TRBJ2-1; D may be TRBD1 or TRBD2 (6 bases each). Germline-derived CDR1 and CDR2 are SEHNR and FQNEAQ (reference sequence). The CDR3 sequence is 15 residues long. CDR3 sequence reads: CASSSYGPGGNEEFF. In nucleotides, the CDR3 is TGTGCCAGCAGCTCGTACGGGCCCGGGGGCAATGAGGAGTTCTTC.

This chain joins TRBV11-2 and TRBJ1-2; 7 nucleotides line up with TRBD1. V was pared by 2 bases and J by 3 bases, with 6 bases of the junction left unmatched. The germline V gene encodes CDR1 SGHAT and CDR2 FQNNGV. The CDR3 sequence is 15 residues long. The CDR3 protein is CASSLRAGGYYGYTF. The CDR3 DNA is TGTGCCAGCAGCTTACGGGCAGGGGGGTACTATGGCTACACCTTC.

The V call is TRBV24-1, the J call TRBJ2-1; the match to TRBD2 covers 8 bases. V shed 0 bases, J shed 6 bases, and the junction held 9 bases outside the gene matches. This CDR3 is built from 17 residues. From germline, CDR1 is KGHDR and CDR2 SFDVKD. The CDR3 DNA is TGTGCCACCAGTGATTTGGATTCGGGAGGGCCGAGCAATGAGCAGTTCTTC. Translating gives CATSDLDSGGPSNEQFF.

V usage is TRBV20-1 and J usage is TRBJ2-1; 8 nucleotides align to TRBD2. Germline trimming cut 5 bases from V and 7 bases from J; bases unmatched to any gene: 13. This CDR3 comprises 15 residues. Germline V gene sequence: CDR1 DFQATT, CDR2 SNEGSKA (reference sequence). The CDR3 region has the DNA TGCAGTGCTTGGACCCGGGGGGGCTTAAGGAATGAGCAGTTCTTC. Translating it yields CSAWTRGGLRNEQFF.

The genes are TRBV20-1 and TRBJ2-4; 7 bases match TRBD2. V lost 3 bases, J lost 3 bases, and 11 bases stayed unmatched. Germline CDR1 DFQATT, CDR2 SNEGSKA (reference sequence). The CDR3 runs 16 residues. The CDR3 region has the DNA TGCAGTGCTAGGGCAAGCTCCACGGGAGGCAAAAACATTCAGTACTTC. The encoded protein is CSARASSTGGKNIQYF.

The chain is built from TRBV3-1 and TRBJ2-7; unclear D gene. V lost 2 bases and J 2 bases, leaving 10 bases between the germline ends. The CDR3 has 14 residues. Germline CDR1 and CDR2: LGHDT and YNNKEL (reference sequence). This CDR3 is CASSQPPGTYEQYF. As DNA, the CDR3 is TGTGCCAGCAGCCAACCCCCCGGCACCTACGAGCAGTACTTC.

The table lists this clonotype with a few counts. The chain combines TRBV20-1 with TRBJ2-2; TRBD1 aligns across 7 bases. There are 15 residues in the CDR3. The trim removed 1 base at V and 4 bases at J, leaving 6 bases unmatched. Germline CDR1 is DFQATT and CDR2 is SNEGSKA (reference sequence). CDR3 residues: CSARASTGVTGELFF. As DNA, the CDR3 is TGCAGTGCTAGAGCCTCTACAGGGGTCACCGGGGAGCTGTTTTTT.